This is a list of T cell receptor beta chains from one sample in a study of cytomegalovirus exposure and HLA in healthy donors. Sequencing used immunoSEQ multiplex PCR; TCRdb keeps in-frame clones, though not all of them. The data show 65,000 or so clones, roughly nine tenths seen once. Sequencing was done on a sample of PBMCs. The receptors shown here come from a woman aged 18-29 years in good health and CMV-seronegative. Both conserved end residues are part of each CDR3. Fields, in order: V gene, clone size, D gene, J gene, CDR3 protein, CDR3 DNA. The D gene is left open where the match is weak. A clone size is listed for some rows: how often the clone was seen (once, few, many), or a class if it is expanded.

>TRBV5-5|-|TRBD1|TRBJ2-2
CASSTIRDSNTGELFF
TGTGCCAGCAGCACCATTCGGGACAGTAACACCGGGGAGCTGTTTTTT
>TRBV7-9|-|TRBD1|TRBJ1-2
CASSSRDSNNYGYTF
TGTGCCAGCAGCTCCCGGGACAGCAATAACTATGGCTACACCTTC
>TRBV30|-|TRBD2|TRBJ2-1
CAWSAGGSYNEQFF
TGTGCCTGGAGTGCGGGAGGCTCCTACAATGAGCAGTTCTTC
>TRBV27|-|-|TRBJ1-1
CASSLSEGSTEAFF
TGTGCCAGCAGTTTATCGGAGGGAAGCACTGAAGCTTTCTTT
>TRBV27|once|TRBD1|TRBJ1-2
CASSPGQSYGYTF
TGTGCCAGCAGTCCGGGACAGTCTTATGGCTACACCTTC
>TRBV11-2|-|TRBD1|TRBJ2-2
CASSLAPYRGRGTGELFF
TGTGCCAGCAGTTTGGCCCCATACAGGGGGCGAGGCACCGGGGAGCTGTTTTTT
>TRBV4-3|-|-|TRBJ2-7
CASSQLGPGSSEQYF
TGCGCCAGCAGCCAGCTCGGACCGGGATCGTCCGAGCAGTACTTC
>TRBV7-9|-|TRBD2|TRBJ2-1
CASSLGSGGLQFF
TGTGCCAGCAGCTTAGGATCCGGGGGGTTGCAGTTCTTC
>TRBV28|-|-|TRBJ1-2
CASSLAGGLNGYTF
TGTGCCAGCAGTCTAGCCGGGGGGCTGAATGGCTACACCTTC
>TRBV6-5|-|TRBD1|TRBJ2-3
CASSDRVTDTQYF
TGTGCCAGCAGCGACAGGGTCACAGATACGCAGTATTTT
>TRBV11-2|-|-|TRBJ2-7
CASSLGPRQKYYEQYF
TGTGCCAGCAGCTTAGGGCCTAGGCAAAAATACTACGAGCAGTACTTC
>TRBV29-1|few|TRBD2|TRBJ2-3
CSVEGTSESTDTQYF
TGCAGCGTTGAAGGGACTAGCGAGAGCACAGATACGCAGTATTTT
>TRBV28|-|-|TRBJ2-3
CASSLRKSRTQYF
TGTGCCAGCAGTTTGAGGAAGAGCCGGACGCAGTATTTT
>TRBV2|-|-|TRBJ2-2
CASSDIQGAGELFF
TGTGCCAGCAGTGACATACAGGGCGCCGGGGAGCTGTTTTTT
>TRBV2|-|-|TRBJ1-2
CASSMFPVIYGYTF
TGTGCCAGCAGTATGTTTCCGGTTATCTATGGCTACACCTTC
>TRBV19|once|TRBD2|TRBJ2-1
CASSIAGTKEQFF
TGTGCCAGTAGTATAGCCGGGACTAAAGAGCAGTTCTTC
>TRBV4-2|-|-|TRBJ2-3
CASSEGSTDTQYF
TGTGCCAGCAGTGAGGGAAGCACAGATACGCAGTATTTT
>TRBV11-2|-|TRBD1|TRBJ2-1
CASSSGQVGPYNEQFF
TGTGCCAGCAGCTCAGGACAGGTTGGCCCCTACAATGAGCAGTTCTTC
>TRBV5-4|-|TRBD1|TRBJ1-2
CASSSPQGRGLGYTF
TGTGCCAGCAGCTCCCCACAGGGCAGGGGGTTAGGCTACACCTTC